A selection of T cell receptor beta chains follows, all from one sample in a study of regulatory T cells in long-lasting Graves disease. MiXCR, run by TCRdb on the multiplex PCR reads, gives a single entry per CDR3 protein. The data contain 700,000 or so distinct CDR3 sequences, 25% to 35% of them singletons. The starting material was peripheral blood mononuclear cells (PBMCs), obtained when the disease was refractory, from a patient treated with antithyroid drugs. The receptors derive from a female donor with Graves disease. Each CDR3 is given with its conserved first and last residue. Fields, in order: D gene, J gene, V gene, clone size, CDR3 DNA, CDR3 protein. A D gene is named only where the DNA matches it firmly. Clone size is stated in some rows and not others, as once, few, many or a class when expanded.

D gene: TRBD1; J gene: TRBJ1-4; V gene: TRBV20-1; clone size: few; CDR3 DNA: TGCAGTGCTAGAGATCAGGGTTCAGGGGGAGAAAAACTGTTTTTT; CDR3 protein: CSARDQGSGGEKLFF
D gene: TRBD2; J gene: TRBJ2-3; V gene: TRBV12-5; clone size: once; CDR3 DNA: TGTGCTAGTGGTTCAAGCGGGAGGGCCGCAGATACGCAGTATTTT; CDR3 protein: CASGSSGRAADTQYF
D gene: TRBD1; J gene: TRBJ1-1; V gene: TRBV3-1; clone size: few; CDR3 DNA: TGTGCCAGCAGCCAACTAAGGGACAGGGTAATGAACACTGAAGCTTTCTTT; CDR3 protein: CASSQLRDRVMNTEAFF
D gene: .; J gene: TRBJ2-2; V gene: TRBV28; clone size: .; CDR3 DNA: TGTGCCAGCAGGGGCAGGGTAGTTCAAAACACCGGGGAGCTGTTTTTT; CDR3 protein: CASRGRVVQNTGELFF
D gene: .; J gene: TRBJ2-7; V gene: TRBV7-3; clone size: few; CDR3 DNA: TGTGCCAGCTGGGGCCAGGGAGGCTACGAGCAGTACTTC; CDR3 protein: CASWGQGGYEQYF
D gene: .; J gene: TRBJ1-1; V gene: TRBV2; clone size: many; CDR3 DNA: TGTGCCAGCAGTTCCGACACCTACGGGACTGAAGCTTTCTTT; CDR3 protein: CASSSDTYGTEAFF
D gene: .; J gene: TRBJ1-2; V gene: TRBV13; clone size: few; CDR3 DNA: TGTGCCAGCAGTAACACTCAGGGGCGCGACTATGGCTACACCTTC; CDR3 protein: CASSNTQGRDYGYTF
D gene: .; J gene: TRBJ1-5; V gene: TRBV27; clone size: few; CDR3 DNA: TGTGCCAGCAGTTTAAGGTGGGATGGTCAGCCCCAGCATTTT; CDR3 protein: CASSLRWDGQPQHF
D gene: TRBD2; J gene: TRBJ2-1; V gene: TRBV28; clone size: .; CDR3 DNA: TGTGCCAGCAGCCTGGATCCCCGGACTAGCGGGAGGACCTACAATGAGCAGTTCTTC; CDR3 protein: CASSLDPRTSGRTYNEQFF
D gene: .; J gene: TRBJ2-7; V gene: TRBV20-1; clone size: few; CDR3 DNA: TGCAGTGCTGCCTCTGAGTTGGAGTACGAGCAGTACTTC; CDR3 protein: CSAASELEYEQYF